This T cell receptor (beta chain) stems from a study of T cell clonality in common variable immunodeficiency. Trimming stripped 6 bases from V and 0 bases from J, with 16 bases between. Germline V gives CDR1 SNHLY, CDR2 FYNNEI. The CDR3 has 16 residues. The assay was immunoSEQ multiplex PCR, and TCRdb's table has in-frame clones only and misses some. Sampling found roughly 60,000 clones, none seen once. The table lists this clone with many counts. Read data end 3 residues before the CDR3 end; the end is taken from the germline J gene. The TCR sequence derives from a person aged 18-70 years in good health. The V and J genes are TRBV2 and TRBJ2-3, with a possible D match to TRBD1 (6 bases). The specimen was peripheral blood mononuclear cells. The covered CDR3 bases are TGTGCCAGCAGAGTTAGCAGGGGAAGTAGCACAGATACG. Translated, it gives CASRVSRGSSTDT. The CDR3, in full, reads CASRVSRGSSTDTQYF.